These T cell receptor beta chains were read from a single sample in a study of beta chain features in type 1 diabetes. The protocol was immunoSEQ multiplex PCR, while the TCRdb copy is restricted to in-frame clones and leaves out a portion. This table has 500,000 to 850,000 clones, more than 13% appearing once. The sample comprised naive CD4+ T cells from blood. These TCRs come from a man younger than 35 with type 1 diabetes. Each CDR3 is given with its conserved first and last residue. The order of the fields is J gene, V gene, D gene, CDR3 protein. D genes are given only for firm matches.

j_call: TRBJ1-2
v_call: TRBV29-1
d_call: .
cdr3_aa: CSVSLGGKYGYTF

j_call: TRBJ1-5
v_call: TRBV6-5
d_call: .
cdr3_aa: CASATVGGSRGPQHF

j_call: TRBJ2-1
v_call: TRBV2
d_call: TRBD2
cdr3_aa: CASTERETNEQFF

j_call: TRBJ1-2
v_call: TRBV28
d_call: .
cdr3_aa: CASSFLDYGYTF

j_call: .
v_call: TRBV30
d_call: .
cdr3_aa: CAWNGHPVRSSYEQYF

j_call: TRBJ2-1
v_call: TRBV9
d_call: TRBD2
cdr3_aa: CASRLAGAAGEQFF

j_call: TRBJ2-5
v_call: TRBV5-1
d_call: TRBD2
cdr3_aa: CASRLTSGQETQYF

j_call: TRBJ2-3
v_call: TRBV6-6
d_call: .
cdr3_aa: CASSYRDRARTDTQYF

j_call: TRBJ1-2
v_call: TRBV18
d_call: .
cdr3_aa: CASSPGPISNYGYTF

j_call: TRBJ1-2
v_call: TRBV18
d_call: .
cdr3_aa: CASSPGAALVYGYTF

j_call: TRBJ1-1
v_call: TRBV2
d_call: .
cdr3_aa: CASSSRAENTEAFF

j_call: TRBJ1-1
v_call: TRBV6-5
d_call: .
cdr3_aa: CASSHLNTEAFF

j_call: TRBJ2-7
v_call: TRBV19
d_call: TRBD1
cdr3_aa: CASSWTGLAYEQYF

j_call: TRBJ1-4
v_call: TRBV11-2
d_call: .
cdr3_aa: CASSPSGEPTNEKLFF

j_call: TRBJ2-7
v_call: TRBV5-4
d_call: .
cdr3_aa: CASSLEVVGVEQYF

j_call: TRBJ1-2
v_call: TRBV6-5
d_call: .
cdr3_aa: CASSPFDRVYGYTF

j_call: TRBJ1-2
v_call: TRBV6-1
d_call: .
cdr3_aa: CASNGGYGYTF

j_call: TRBJ2-7
v_call: TRBV27
d_call: TRBD2
cdr3_aa: CASSPPLGGYEQYF

j_call: TRBJ2-7
v_call: TRBV7-2
d_call: .
cdr3_aa: CASSLVSHRGPYEQYF

j_call: TRBJ2-5
v_call: TRBV5-6
d_call: TRBD2
cdr3_aa: CASRPGLAGDQETQYF

j_call: TRBJ2-3
v_call: TRBV7-2
d_call: .
cdr3_aa: CASSLVLTGTDTQYF

j_call: TRBJ2-5
v_call: TRBV2
d_call: TRBD1
cdr3_aa: CASSSEMTGVSETQYF

j_call: TRBJ1-6
v_call: TRBV5-4
d_call: .
cdr3_aa: CASSLGRGIGYSPLHF

j_call: TRBJ2-3
v_call: TRBV5-1
d_call: TRBD2
cdr3_aa: CASSWGTTQDTQYF

j_call: TRBJ2-5
v_call: TRBV19
d_call: TRBD1
cdr3_aa: CAITGTGAQETQYF

j_call: TRBJ1-1
v_call: TRBV6-5
d_call: .
cdr3_aa: CASSYSFLGSTEAFF

j_call: TRBJ2-7
v_call: TRBV7-2
d_call: .
cdr3_aa: CASSSERAGELYF

j_call: TRBJ1-1
v_call: TRBV5-4
d_call: .
cdr3_aa: CASSSPPGTTTEAFF

j_call: TRBJ2-2
v_call: TRBV10-3
d_call: TRBD1
cdr3_aa: CAISELRGRNTGELFF

j_call: TRBJ2-1
v_call: TRBV28
d_call: .
cdr3_aa: CASSFNYRVYNEQFF